The TCR beta chain described here comes from a study of Graves' ophthalmopathy and Graves' hyperthyroidism. General study points: Both an approximately 68% sensitivity and an approximately 77% specificity characterized the model's predictions of ophthalmopathy progression.

This clonotype was counted ten times or more. Its antigen remains unidentified. The V gene end was trimmed by 4 bases and the J gene end by 3 bases; junction bases not matched to a gene: 5. The CDR3 sequence is 14 residues long. CDR1 and CDR2 from the germline V gene are SGHRS and YFSETQ. TCR beta CDR3 regions were amplified from RNA transcripts. The library came from an HTBI-primed first-round RT-PCR and a second-round multiplex PCR. TCRdb processed the multiplex PCR reads anew with MiXCR; each CDR3 protein has one entry. The table lists 600,000 to 650,000 distinct CDR3 sequences, roughly 20% of them singletons. No ophthalmopathy within 18 months of follow-up signified stable hyperthyroidism. Diagnosis relied on clinical symptoms, serum thyroxine, TRAb, thyroid ultrasound and orbital computed tomography.

The chain employs TRBV5-1 and TRBJ2-7, with 9 bases aligning to TRBD2. Sequencing was performed on peripheral blood. The sequence came from a woman aged 18 to 35 with stable Graves' hyperthyroidism. Some clones in this sample may be carry-over from other donors' samples. CDR3 coding DNA: TGCGCCAGCAGCCCCGGACTAGCGTACTACGAGCAGTACTTC. It translates to CASSPGLAYYEQYF.